The sequence of this T cell receptor (beta chain) was determined in a study of cytomegalovirus exposure and HLA in healthy donors listed by TCRdb under 2017. Regarding the study in general: An earlier analysis of 587 of the donors reported 276 Gb of sequence data and roughly 120 million unique TCR beta sequences obtained from roughly 180 million T cells. An early release that covered about 600 HLA-typed donors contained approximately 300 gigabases of sequencing data and tens of millions of unique TCR sequences. Of the approximately 400 genotyped donors, roughly 80% fell in the genetic ancestry cluster associated with self-reported Caucasian donors. The study aimed to test whether signatures of past pathogen exposure could be identified by cataloging public T cell receptors. The study used immunosequencing to profile the T cell repertoires of approximately 640 subjects and linked those repertoires to cytomegalovirus serostatus. In addition to the first cohort of 666 subjects, a separate validation cohort of about 120 different subjects was used. The study combined high-throughput TCR immunosequencing, statistical association of individual TCRs with disease status, and machine learning to predict cytomegalovirus infection status. A later analysis re-analyzed previously published TCR beta repertoires from approximately 700 donors and added high-resolution HLA genotyping to study TCR occurrence patterns. The later analysis used no new phenotypic data to find candidate immune exposures, relying instead on TCR beta sequences and their occurrence across donors. An earlier analysis of around 580 of the donors used high-throughput TCR beta sequencing to judge whether each TCR beta V gene segment behaved as functional or pseudogenic. Donor age, sex, ethnicity and CMV serostatus were compiled alongside the repertoire data. A later genetic analysis took genome-wide SNP genotypes for about three fifths of the roughly 700 donors and used that subset as a discovery cohort. All discovery cohort repertoires had been generated on a single sequencing platform. Both class I and class II loci were covered by HLA typing, at four-digit resolution. Typing coverage differed by locus: A, B, C, DRB1 and DQB1 were typed in roughly 629-640 donors, DQA1 in about 500, DPA1 in nearly 610, and DPB1 in 450 to 480. Roughly 5 DR-DQ haplotypes were handled as single units for association and clustering, since linkage in the cohort was strong. Across some 400 genotyped donors of the cohort, an average of about 220,000 unique TCR beta nucleotide sequences per donor were sequenced, and 15% to 20% of those sequences were non-productive.

The CDR3, from cysteine to phenylalanine, totals 19 residues. Solely the CDR3 DNA is kept, with 57 bases framed from the first base. The paper as a whole reports these results and caveats: The sequencing pipeline was judged likely to have produced a cluster of highly shared sequence variants as a technical artifact. V-gene and J-gene trimming of TCR beta chains was associated with a missense DCLRE1C variant in a later genetic analysis, and the association was replicated in an independent cohort. Roughly uniform sequencing depth across donors was assumed in presence/absence analyses, although this assumption may not hold. According to a later analysis, parvovirus B19, influenza, CMV and Epstein-Barr virus appeared linked to several top co-occurrence clusters. According to a later analysis, most CMV-associated TCR beta chains appeared to be HLA-restricted, and the HLA associations seemed to be driven largely by CMV exposure. In a later analysis, TCR association rates were found to vary across HLA loci, with the most associated TCRs seen for DRB1 alleles and the fewest for HLA-C alleles. The classifier was reported to diagnose cytomegalovirus status with high specificity and sensitivity in both the original cohort and the validation cohort. A further reported finding was that TCR beta sequences accurately predicted the HLA-A and HLA-B alleles for most subjects in the first cohort. In vitro tests confirmed that three of the cytomegalovirus-associated TCR beta chains recognize cytomegalovirus antigens. In an earlier analysis of 587 of the donors, most TCR beta V segments were observed in productive rearrangements about 87% or about 30% of the time, broadly matching IMGT annotations. A later analysis found that HLA-associated TCR beta chains were more clonally expanded and had lower generation probabilities than equally common non-associated chains. It was suggested by the authors that the approach could potentially be generalized to other disease states and immunological phenotypes. While some public TCRs were present in many individuals, most TCR sequences turned up only very rarely across donors. The study listed approximately 150 TCR beta chains as associated with cytomegalovirus. CMV serostatus was the only immune exposure information available for the cohort. In a later analysis, some 18,000 TCR beta sequences were associated with specific HLA alleles at a false discovery rate of 0.05. This cohort had only TCR beta chains sequenced, and the lack of alpha or paired-chain data limited which features could be detected. Some IMGT-functional V segments, including TRBV6-2 and TRBV6-3, could not be distinguished by the 87-base-pair reads and were therefore excluded. Assigning TCR associations to individual alleles was difficult when HLA alleles, especially DR and DQ, strongly co-occurred. Because HLA typing was missing for some donors at each locus, association tests included only the typed subset. Because counts were too low, roughly 18 rarely observed V segments, including chromosome 9 orphons, were left out of the earlier analysis of 587 of the donors. Linkage disequilibrium might explain the correlated functional status among segregating V segments, but an unknown experimental factor could not be excluded. In a later genetic analysis, fewer N-insertions in productive TCRs were reported among donors in an Asian-associated ancestry cluster than the approximately 710-donor mean.

Note on this clone: Its antigen remains undetermined. No base quality values were provided; no much bigger clone lies one nucleotide off.

The cohort consisted of hundreds of healthy bone marrow donors. All cohort members were sampled while nominally healthy, although unrecorded immune exposures were likely present. The donor tested CMV seropositive, placing the donor among the 250 to 300 seropositive members of the cohort. A peripheral blood sample was provided by each donor, and peripheral blood mononuclear cells were used for TCR beta sequencing. Genomic DNA extraction from the blood cell samples was performed with the Qiagen DNeasy Blood Extraction Kit. The library relied on the immunoSEQ multiplex PCR assay. A mixture of 60 forward primers for TCR Vbeta segments and 13 reverse primers for TCR Jbeta segments was used in the multiplex PCR. The CDR3 region of rearranged TCR beta genes was amplified from genomic DNA with a multiplex PCR assay. Amplified TCR beta libraries were sequenced as 87-base-pair reads on the Illumina HiSeq System. The authors' analysis ran thus. A later analysis counted approximately 84 million unique TCR beta chains across the 500 to 850 repertoires, and roughly 10 million of these chains were shared by at least two donors. A nearest-neighbor algorithm error-corrected the raw reads and collapsed the reads into unique sequences, merging closely related sequences to remove PCR and sequencing errors. V, D and J gene segments were assigned by aligning CDR3 sequences to IMGT reference sequences. For a sequence to be retained, a match of at least six nucleotides was required to both a V gene segment and a J gene segment. Rearrangements were classified as productive when the CDR3 lacked stop codons and remained in frame with V and J, and all other rearrangements were classified as non-productive. CDR3 was defined by IMGT convention, running from the second conserved V-encoded cysteine to the conserved J-encoded phenylalanine. The earlier analysis of around 640 of the donors excluded sequences that lacked an unambiguous match to a single V gene segment. An earlier analysis of around 600 of the donors classified V segments as functional when productive rearrangements were above 56.7% and as segregating when the standard deviation between donors was above 5%. To diagnose cytomegalovirus status from the catalog of TCR beta chain sequences, a statistical classification framework was built. In a later analysis, TCR nucleotide sequences were compared against IMGT/GENE-DB human TR gene sequences so that V and J genes could be assigned. Using the TCRdist pipeline, a later analysis assigned CDR3 sequences along with most-parsimonious VDJ recombination scenarios. In a later analysis, each TCR beta chain was defined by its CDR3 amino acid sequence together with its V-gene family, and reads without a unique V-gene family were excluded. A later analysis removed 592 highly shared, low-generation-probability nucleotide sequences to deal with suspected cross-contamination and a sequencing artifact. In a later analysis, a clonal expansion index was calculated for each public chain from normalized within-repertoire ranks of inferred template counts. In a later analysis, generation probabilities were computed with a VDJ recombination model fitted to out-of-frame rearrangements, and the resulting probabilities were checked against IGoR. In a later analysis, TCR-TCR, TCR-HLA and TCR-CMV co-occurrence was scored with hypergeometric tests, and a repertoire-size bias correction was applied to TCR pairs. False discovery rates were estimated in a later analysis by permuting HLA or CMV assignments 20 times. In a later analysis, co-occurring TCRs were grouped using DBSCAN, with TCRdist sequence similarity added in when clustering inside HLA-allele-positive subsets. Co-occurrence clustering excluded repertoires with fewer than 30,000 or more than 120,000 public chains, plus five with anomalous nucleotide sharing. TCRdb stores this immuneACCESS table with in-frame sequences only. Part of the clones is absent; in the studies checked, under half of the shortfall reflects unresolved V genes, and no reason is known for the rest. V, J and clone size are taken as reported in that table, and D and trimming were inferred from the DNA itself. The table for this sample lists about 200,000 clones; 70% to 80% of them were counted only once. The ten most abundant clones make up around 0.4% of the sample.

Specimen: PBMCs. The sequence was collected from a male donor in good health and CMV-seropositive. The chain joins TRBV21-1 to TRBJ1-2; the table's D call, TRBD1, was not checked against the DNA. TRBV21-1 constitutes a pseudogene. The CDR3 corresponds to CASPTGAQGYAQPDDGYTF. The nucleotide sequence reads as follows: TGTGCCAGCCCCACCGGAGCACAGGGATACGCCCAACCCGATGATGGCTACACCTTC.